This is a list of T cell receptor beta chains from one sample in a study of regulatory T cells in long-lasting Graves disease. TCRdb analysed the multiplex PCR reads with MiXCR anew, one entry per CDR3 protein. The sample lists a few hundred thousand distinct CDR3 sequences; over 20% were seen once. The sample consisted of peripheral blood mononuclear cells (PBMCs), taken when the disease was refractory, from a patient treated with antithyroid drugs. Receptors originate from a female donor with Graves disease. Both conserved end residues are part of each CDR3. A D gene is named only where the DNA matches it firmly. The size entry is marked missing in some rows and otherwise reads once, few, many or a size class.

clone_size | j_call | v_call | d_call | cdr3_aa | cdr3_nt
many | TRBJ1-2 | TRBV12-3/TRBV12-4 | TRBD1 | CASRQTGLGYTF | TGTGCCAGCAGACAGACAGGGCTCGGCTACACCTTC
many | TRBJ1-5 | TRBV2 | TRBD1 | CASKAGGGQPQHF | TGTGCCAGCAAGGCAGGGGGAGGGCAGCCCCAGCATTTT
many | TRBJ2-7 | TRBV2 | NA | CASSATAYEQYF | TGTGCCAGCAGCGCGACAGCCTACGAGCAGTACTTC
many | TRBJ1-2 | TRBV27 | TRBD1 | CASSPGGRGRSGYTF | TGTGCCAGCAGCCCAGGGGGCAGGGGGCGAAGTGGCTACACCTTC
NA | TRBJ1-1 | TRBV6-1 | NA | CASRRGAGDEAFF | TGTGCCAGCAGGCGCGGGGCGGGAGATGAAGCTTTCTTT
NA | TRBJ1-1 | TRBV20-1 | NA | CSARKGGLNTEAFF | TGCAGTGCCCGTAAGGGGGGGTTGAACACTGAAGCTTTCTTT
many | TRBJ1-2 | TRBV27 | TRBD1 | CASSYYRGRGHGYTF | TGTGCCAGCAGTTACTACAGGGGGCGAGGCCATGGCTACACCTTC
NA | TRBJ2-3 | TRBV6-5 | NA | CASSYQGYTDTQYF | TGTGCCAGCAGTTATCAGGGCTACACAGATACGCAGTATTTT
NA | TRBJ1-4 | TRBV9 | NA | CASSAEGRSNEKLFF | TGTGCCAGCAGCGCGGAAGGACGGAGTAATGAAAAACTGTTTTTT
NA | TRBJ2-7 | TRBV5-8 | TRBD2 | CASSLTSGSRHEQYF | TGTGCCAGCAGCCTAACTAGCGGGAGTCGCCACGAGCAGTACTTC
many | TRBJ1-5 | TRBV28 | NA | CASSYRVSNQPQHF | TGTGCCAGCAGCTATAGGGTTAGCAATCAGCCCCAGCATTTT
few | TRBJ2-2 | TRBV18 | TRBD1 | CASSPFQGASTGELFF | TGTGCCAGCTCACCATTCCAGGGGGCGAGCACCGGGGAGCTGTTTTTT
many | TRBJ2-2 | TRBV27 | NA | CASSYETPNTGELFF | TGTGCCAGCAGTTACGAGACTCCAAACACCGGGGAGCTGTTTTTT
many | TRBJ2-2 | TRBV7-9 | NA | CASSLYESAGELFF | TGTGCCAGCAGCTTATACGAGAGCGCCGGGGAGCTGTTTTTT
NA | TRBJ2-1 | TRBV18 | TRBD2 | CASSPLAGLMWNEQFF | TGTGCCAGCTCACCGCTAGCGGGATTGATGTGGAATGAGCAGTTCTTC
many | TRBJ2-5 | TRBV19 | NA | CASSNGRGLQTQYF | TGTGCCAGTAGTAACGGCAGGGGATTGCAGACCCAGTACTTC
many | TRBJ1-2 | TRBV12-3/TRBV12-4 | NA | CASTRPPTGTWSYGYTF | TGTGCCAGCACCCGTCCCCCCACCGGGACCTGGAGTTATGGCTACACCTTC
few | TRBJ1-5 | TRBV6-1 | NA | CASRNDTMGANQPQHF | TGTGCCAGCAGAAACGACACCATGGGCGCCAATCAGCCCCAGCATTTT
NA | TRBJ1-1 | TRBV20-1 | NA | CSARDPGRDTEAFF | TGCAGTGCTAGAGATCCGGGCAGGGACACTGAAGCTTTCTTT